Each of the 6 T cell receptor beta chains below was sequenced from the same sample in a study of T-cell reconstitution after alpha-beta-depleted transplantation in children (dated by TCRdb to 2016 to 2017). Receptor amplification or capture employed PCR. Sequenced using an Illumina HiSeq 2500. To normalize quantification of the TCRbeta repertoire, the TCR libraries were built with molecular barcoding that relied on unique molecular identifiers. The raw public data were reprocessed by TCRdb itself: fastp quality trimming at Q25, MiXCR clonotype calling, in-frame beta chains only. Merged by CDR3 protein, the rows form single entries marked with the most common genes and DNA. In all, the sample holds around 340,000 distinct CDR3 sequences, and more than 10% of those were seen once. The ten largest account for about 4% of the sample. Sequencing was performed on PBMCs, taken from the stem cell graft. These receptor sequences come from a human donor who donated a stem cell graft to a child with Fanconi anemia.

This clonotype occurred many times. The chain is built from TRBV20-1 and TRBJ2-1; D possibly corresponds to TRBD2 (6 bases). The germline V gene encodes CDR1 DFQATT and CDR2 SNEGSKA (reference sequence). V was trimmed by 3 bases and J by 0 bases, leaving 18 bases between them. The CDR3 consists of 17 residues. This CDR3 is CSARVGGAPSSYNEQFF. DNA of the CDR3: TGCAGTGCTAGGGTGGGCGGGGCGCCAAGCTCCTACAATGAGCAGTTCTTC.

V gene TRBV7-9 combines with J gene TRBJ2-5; no clear D gene. Between the trimmed V and J ends, which lost 2 bases and 4 bases, there was a span of 11 bases. Germline V gene data show CDR1 as SEHNR and CDR2 as FQNEAQ (reference sequence). The CDR3 totals 14 residues. CDR3 sequence reads: CASSLNWQTETQYF. As DNA, the CDR3 is TGTGCCAGCAGCTTAAATTGGCAGACAGAGACCCAGTACTTC.

This clonotype was found many times. The chain links TRBV7-2 to TRBJ2-4; D not resolved. V lost 2 bases, J lost 1 base, and 9 bases lay in between. The CDR3 extends over 15 amino acids. Germline V gives CDR1 SGHTA, CDR2 FQGNSA. The CDR3 sequence: CASSLRWGAKNIQYF. The CDR3 DNA reads TGTGCCAGCAGCTTACGGTGGGGTGCCAAAAACATTCAGTACTTC.

This chain uses TRBV20-1 with TRBJ2-1; 13 bases map to TRBD2. Trimming cost V 6 bases and J 6 bases; bases outside gene matches: 14. The CDR3 consists of 17 residues. Per the germline V gene, CDR1 is DFQATT and CDR2 is SNEGSKA (reference sequence). The CDR3 bases are TGCAGTGCGGAAGGGGGGACTAGCGGGAAGAATACCAATGAGCAGTTCTTC. Protein product: CSAEGGTSGKNTNEQFF.

This chain uses TRBV5-1 with TRBJ1-3; D is unclear. Trimming left V 3 bases short and J 4 bases short, with 11 bases between. Germline-derived CDR1 and CDR2 are SGHRS and YFSETQ. CDR3 size: 14 residues. CDR3 coding DNA: TGCGCCAGCAGCTCCAGCTCACCAGGAAACACCATATATTTT. Translating it yields CASSSSSPGNTIYF.

This chain joins TRBV6-1 and TRBJ2-5; 7 nucleotides line up with TRBD1. There are 16 residues in the CDR3. The V and J ends lost 4 bases and 2 bases, in that order; junction bases with no gene match: 10. Germline CDR1 and CDR2: MNHNS and SASEGT. The CDR3 DNA reads TGTGCCAGCAGTGGACAGGGCAGGGCTTGGCAAGAGACCCAGTACTTC. It specifies CASSGQGRAWQETQYF.